Below are 30 T cell receptor beta chains sequenced from a single sample in a study of early stage breast cancer tumors. Using immunoSEQ multiplex PCR, the repertoire was profiled, and TCRdb retains in-frame clones only, with some absent. This table holds 50,000 to 65,000 clones, about three quarters found once. The source material was blood. The receptors here all came from a person in their thirties with breast cancer.

This sequence joins TRBV28 and TRBJ2-7, with TRBD1 as a possible D gene (7 bases). Germline CDR1 reads MDHEN; CDR2 reads SYDVKM. The CDR3 consists of 15 residues. Deletions cut 8 bases from V and 5 bases from J, with 22 bases between. CDR3 in amino acids: CASFRGTAFGDEQYF. Written as DNA, the CDR3 is TGTGCCAGCTTCCGCGGGACAGCCTTTGGAGACGAGCAGTACTTC.

The chain links TRBV6-1 to TRBJ2-2; D gene ambiguous. CDR1 and CDR2 (germline): MNHNS, SASEGT. CDR3 length: 14 residues. The germline V and J ends were trimmed by 1 base and 6 bases, with 9 bases remaining between them. This chain's CDR3 is CASSEGPGSGELFF. CDR3 nucleotide sequence: TGTGCCAGCAGTGAAGGTCCCGGCTCCGGGGAGCTGTTTTTT.

The sample holds a few counts of this clone. The rearrangement uses TRBV30 and TRBJ1-5, with D possibly being TRBD1 (5 bases). CDR3 length equals 13 residues. V was cut by 3 bases and J by 3 bases, with 9 bases left in between. Germline CDR1 is GTSNPN and CDR2 is SVGIG (reference sequence). CDR3 DNA sequence: TGTGCCTGGAGCGTGGGACCCAATCAGCCCCAGCATTTT. Translation gives CAWSVGPNQPQHF.

The CDR3 here is CASSLDSGRIDYTF. CDR3 DNA: TGCGCCAGCAGCTTGGACAGCGGACGCATAGACTACACCTTC. J is TRBJ1-2 and V is TRBV5-1; D uncertain. Trimming took 0 bases from V and 10 from J, leaving 16 bases between them. The CDR3 has 14 residues. The germline V gene encodes CDR1 SGHRS and CDR2 YFSETQ.

In DNA form, the CDR3 reads TGTGCCAGCAGCCGAGACCTGGGCAATGAGCAGTTCTTC. Amino acid sequence: CASSRDLGNEQFF. V and J are TRBV7-3 and TRBJ2-1; D gene uncertain. This CDR3 is built from 13 residues. V dropped 5 bases and J dropped 6 bases, with 11 bases sitting between them. CDR1 SGHTA and CDR2 FQGTGA come from the germline V gene. Filled out from reference TRBV7-3 and TRBJ2-1, the complete variable domain reads GAGVSQTPSNKVTEKGKYVELRCDPISGHTALYWYRQSLGQGPEFLIYFQGTGAADDSGLPNDRFFAVRPEGSVSTLKIQRTERGDSAVYLCASSRDLGNEQFFGPGTRLTVL.

The chain is built from TRBV11-2 and TRBJ2-5, with 11 positions matching TRBD1. Germline CDR1 is SGHAT and CDR2 is FQNNGV. The CDR3 contains 14 residues. Trimming at V came to 4 bases and at J to 4 bases, leaving 2 bases not matched to a gene. Here the CDR3 DNA reads TGTGCCAGCAGCTCGGGACAGGGGGGAGAGACCCAGTACTTC. This gives the protein CASSSGQGGETQYF.

This sequence joins TRBV9 and TRBJ2-2; D not certain. Germline V CDR1 and CDR2: SGDLS, YYNGEE. The length of the CDR3 is 11 residues. The ends were cut back, 4 bases at V and 4 bases at J, with 2 bases in the middle. CDR3 residues: CASSFTGELFF. CDR3 DNA sequence: TGTGCCAGCAGCTTCACCGGGGAGCTGTTTTTT.

The V and J genes are TRBV7-9 and TRBJ1-4, with 7 nucleotides matching TRBD1. The CDR3 contains 15 residues. Germline V lookup: CDR1 SEHNR, CDR2 FQNEAQ (reference sequence). The junction had 9 bases not matched to a gene; V was cut back by 6 bases and J by 5 bases. CDR3 protein: CASSRPGQSNEKLFF. The CDR3 DNA follows: TGTGCCAGCAGTCGTCCGGGACAGTCGAATGAAAAACTGTTTTTT.

V gene TRBV5-1 combines with J gene TRBJ2-7; 12 bases align to TRBD2. The CDR3 runs to 15 residues. With 4 bases clipped from V and 2 bases from J, the junction kept 4 bases outside the gene matches. The germline gives CDR1 SGHRS, CDR2 YFSETQ. DNA of the CDR3: TGCGCCAGCAGCCCTAGCGGGAGGGACACCTACGAGCAGTACTTC. Its translation is CASSPSGRDTYEQYF.

This clone was picked up a small number of times. The rearrangement uses TRBV7-2 and TRBJ1-1, with 11 bases lining up with TRBD1. This CDR3 has 15 amino acids. Germline V gives CDR1 SGHTA, CDR2 FQGNSA. Trimming removed 4 bases from V and 11 bases from J; junction bases left unmatched: 12. The CDR3 region is CASSSGQGGRAQAFF. CDR3 nucleotides: TGTGCCAGCAGCTCGGGACAGGGGGGCCGCGCCCAGGCTTTCTTT. Full variable domain (outside the CDR3, taken from reference TRBV7-2 and TRBJ1-1): GAGVSQSPSNKVTEKGKDVELRCDPISGHTALYWYRQSLGQGLEFLIYFQGNSAPDKSGLPSDRFSAERTGGSVSTLTIQRTQQEDSAVYLCASSSGQGGRAQAFFGQGTRLTVV.

The rearrangement links TRBV4-2 to TRBJ2-7; D gene unclear. CDR1 is LGHNA, CDR2 YNFKEQ, per germline. CDR3 length: 14 residues. Between the trimmed V and J ends, which lost 1 base and 3 bases, there was a span of 10 bases. CDR3 nucleotide sequence: TGTGCCAGCAGCCAAGGGTACGAAAGCTACGAGCAGTACTTC. As protein: CASSQGYESYEQYF.

A few counts support this clone. The rearrangement joins TRBV19 to TRBJ2-1; unclear D gene. The V and J ends lost 7 bases and 0 bases respectively, with 13 bases between them. The CDR3 has 15 amino acids. From germline, CDR1 is LNHDA and CDR2 SQIVND (reference sequence). CDR3 loop: CASNPETSSYNEQFF. The CDR3 DNA reads as TGTGCCAGTAACCCGGAGACGAGCTCCTACAATGAGCAGTTCTTC.

The rearrangement joins TRBV7-2 to TRBJ1-5; D might be TRBD1 (6 bases). The ends were cut back, 5 bases at V and 0 bases at J, with 11 bases in the middle. CDR3 length equals 15 residues. From germline, CDR1 is SGHTA and CDR2 FQGNSA. CDR3 region: CASSLRGHSNQPQHF. Written as DNA, the CDR3 is TGTGCCAGCAGCCTTCGGGGGCATAGCAATCAGCCCCAGCATTTT.

The chain couples TRBV9 to TRBJ1-2, with TRBD1 identical over 8 bases. V trimming: 0 bases; J trimming: 7 bases; junction bases outside the gene matches: 5. Germline loops: CDR1 SGDLS, CDR2 YYNGEE. The CDR3 is made up of 14 amino acids. The CDR3 DNA reads as TGTGCCAGCAGCGTAGATCAGGGGGCGGCTGGCTACACCTTC. The encoded protein is CASSVDQGAAGYTF.

This clone has a handful of counts. The chain links TRBV5-1 to TRBJ1-1; TRBD1 might be the D (5 bases). Germline values: CDR1 SGHRS, CDR2 YFSETQ. V was trimmed by 1 base and J by 5 bases, leaving 9 bases between them. The CDR3 is made up of 13 amino acids. CDR3 nucleotide sequence: TGCGCCAGCAGCTTGACGGGGCCAACTGAAGCTTTCTTT. It is translated as CASSLTGPTEAFF.

The V gene is TRBV30, the J gene TRBJ1-5; 9 nucleotides line up with TRBD1. This CDR3 spans 15 amino acids. V trimming: 1 base; J trimming: 6 bases; junction bases outside the gene matches: 7. Germline assignment: CDR1 GTSNPN and CDR2 SVGIG (reference sequence). Written as DNA, the CDR3 is TGTGCCTGGAGTGGACACCCGACAGGGGGTCAGCCCCAGCATTTT. Translated, it gives CAWSGHPTGGQPQHF.

V usage is TRBV7-9 and J usage is TRBJ1-1, with TRBD1 matching 8 bases. J gave up 0 bases and V 4 bases, and 1 base lay outside the gene matches. The germline gives CDR1 SEHNR, CDR2 FQNEAQ (reference sequence). This CDR3 contains 14 residues. Written as DNA, the CDR3 is TGTGCCAGCAGCTGGACAGGGTTGAACACTGAAGCTTTCTTT. Translated, it gives CASSWTGLNTEAFF.

The CDR3, as DNA: TGTGCCAGCAGCTTATCCGCGGGAGGGGGGGTCACCGGGGAGCTGTTTTTT. This translates into CASSLSAGGGVTGELFF. The chain carries TRBV7-3 and TRBJ2-2; the match to TRBD2 covers 9 bases. This CDR3 has 17 residues. Germline V gives CDR1 SGHTA, CDR2 FQGTGA. J lost 4 bases, V lost 2 bases, and 8 bases had no gene match.

The chain joins TRBV29-1 to TRBJ2-6; D ambiguous. Germline assignment: CDR1 SQVTM and CDR2 ANQGSEA. The V end was cut by 7 bases, the J end by 0 bases, with 10 bases between. The CDR3 length is 14 residues. The CDR3, as DNA: TGCAGCGCCCGAGCAGGCTCTGGGGCCAACGTCCTGACTTTC. This gives the protein CSARAGSGANVLTF.

The V gene is TRBV7-9, the J gene TRBJ2-7; either TRBD1 or TRBD2 may fit D (6 bases each). The V end lost 6 bases, the J end lost 2 bases, and 20 bases lay between the germline ends. CDR1 is SEHNR and CDR2 is FQNEAQ in the germline V gene (reference sequence). This CDR3 is 16 amino acids long. The DNA of the CDR3 is TGTGCCAGCAGTTTCCCAACGAGGGGGGCCGCCTACGAGCAGTACTTC. Protein sequence: CASSFPTRGAAYEQYF.

V and J are TRBV6-5 and TRBJ1-2; D gene unclear. V gave up 6 bases and J gave up 2 bases, with 7 bases separating them. The CDR3 has 12 residues. The germline V gene has CDR1 MNHEY and CDR2 SVGAGI. The CDR3 loop reads CASRNRNYGYTF. The CDR3 nucleotides read TGTGCCAGCAGAAATAGGAACTATGGCTACACCTTC.

The gene calls are TRBV10-1 and TRBJ2-2; 9 positions agree with TRBD2. The CDR3 length is 16 residues. After removal of 5 bases from V and 0 bases from J, the junction contained 4 bases not matched to a gene. CDR1 and CDR2 (germline): WNHNN, SYGVQD (reference sequence). The CDR3 DNA reads as TGCGCCAGCAGTCGGCGGGAGGGTGCGAACACCGGGGAGCTGTTTTTT. It translates to CASSRREGANTGELFF.

The chain links TRBV5-4 to TRBJ1-2; 8 bases fit TRBD1. This CDR3 contains 13 residues. Germline V CDR1 and CDR2: SGHNT, YYREEE (reference sequence). Germline trimming cut 7 bases from V and 10 bases from J; bases unmatched to any gene: 12. The CDR3 reads CASRSGQGQVYTF. DNA for the CDR3: TGTGCCAGCCGCTCCGGACAGGGTCAGGTCTACACCTTC.

This chain uses TRBV9 with TRBJ1-1; the D gene is possibly TRBD1 (5 bases). Trimming took 3 bases from V and 2 from J, leaving 8 bases between them. Germline-derived CDR1 and CDR2 are SGDLS and YYNGEE. The CDR3 sequence is 13 residues long. The CDR3 is CASSGGGNTEAFF. For the CDR3, the DNA is TGTGCCAGCAGCGGGGGGGGAAACACTGAAGCTTTCTTT.

This clone appeared a single time. The CDR3 DNA reads as TGTGCCAGTAGTACGGACAGGGGACCGGTCGAAGCTTTCTTT. It encodes CASSTDRGPVEAFF. The chain couples TRBV19 to TRBJ1-1; 9 nucleotides line up with TRBD1. Per the germline V gene, CDR1 is LNHDA and CDR2 is SQIVND (reference sequence). Trimming at V came to 4 bases and at J to 8 bases, leaving 8 bases not matched to a gene. This CDR3 region has 14 residues.

The V call is TRBV27, the J call TRBJ2-2; D perhaps matches TRBD1 (6 bases). This CDR3 comprises 16 residues. The V and J ends lost 0 bases and 6 bases respectively, with 14 bases between them. CDR1 MNHEY and CDR2 SMNVEV come from the germline V gene (reference sequence). CDR3 residues: CASSLSLPTGPGELFF. The CDR3 nucleotides are TGTGCCAGCAGTTTATCCCTTCCTACAGGGCCCGGGGAGCTGTTTTTT.

The chain recombines TRBV7-2 with TRBJ2-7; 8 bases are shared with TRBD2. CDR1 SGHTA and CDR2 FQGNSA come from the germline V gene. The CDR3 is 16 amino acids. The J segment lost 6 bases and the V segment lost 5 bases, leaving 15 bases of the junction unmatched. The CDR3 protein is CASSDRVQAGAGEQYF. Written as DNA, the CDR3 is TGTGCCAGCAGCGATAGGGTCCAAGCGGGAGCAGGCGAGCAGTACTTC.

The chain carries TRBV6-4 and TRBJ2-1, with D maybe TRBD2 (6 bases). The CDR3 runs 15 residues. The V gene lost 3 bases and the J gene lost 7 bases, with 16 bases spanning the gap. The V gene's germline CDR1 is MRHNA and CDR2 SNTAGT. The CDR3 region has the DNA TGTGCCAGCAGTGAGGGCAGGACTACCGTAAATGAGCAGTTCTTC. Translation gives CASSEGRTTVNEQFF.

V is TRBV5-1 and J is TRBJ2-3; 7 nucleotides line up with TRBD1. Per germline, CDR1 SGHRS and CDR2 YFSETQ. V trimming: 3 bases; J trimming: 5 bases; junction bases outside the gene matches: 9. This CDR3 has 15 amino acids. This CDR3 reads CASSWGQSVGDTQYF. The CDR3 DNA reads TGCGCCAGCAGCTGGGGACAGTCGGTGGGAGATACGCAGTATTTT.

This clone was counted between two and nine times. The V and J genes are TRBV7-9 and TRBJ2-1; 9 nucleotides line up with TRBD2. The CDR3 runs to 15 residues. V shed 5 bases and J 2 bases; nucleotides not matched to a gene: 4. Germline CDR1 is SEHNR and CDR2 is FQNEAQ (reference sequence). CDR3 DNA sequence: TGTGCCAGCAGCCCCAGCGGGAGGACCTACAATGAGCAGTTCTTC. Translating gives CASSPSGRTYNEQFF.